This T cell receptor beta chain was found in a study of T cell changes during pregnancy in multiple sclerosis. The protocol was immunoSEQ multiplex PCR, while the TCRdb copy is restricted to in-frame clones and leaves out a portion. The sample has about 74,000 clones; 75% to 90% are singletons. CDR3 length: 15 amino acids. With 0 bases removed from V and 8 bases from J, the gap between germline ends came to 14 bases. Germline CDR1 and CDR2: MNHEY and SVGAGI. The source material was peripheral blood, sampled before pregnancy. This clonotype was obtained from a female donor with multiple sclerosis, enrolled in a pregnancy study. The chain uses TRBV6-5 and TRBJ2-1; possibly TRBD2 for D (6 bases). The CDR3 is CASSYSNRDSYEQFF. DNA for the CDR3: TGTGCCAGCAGTTACTCGAATAGGGACTCCTATGAGCAGTTCTTC.